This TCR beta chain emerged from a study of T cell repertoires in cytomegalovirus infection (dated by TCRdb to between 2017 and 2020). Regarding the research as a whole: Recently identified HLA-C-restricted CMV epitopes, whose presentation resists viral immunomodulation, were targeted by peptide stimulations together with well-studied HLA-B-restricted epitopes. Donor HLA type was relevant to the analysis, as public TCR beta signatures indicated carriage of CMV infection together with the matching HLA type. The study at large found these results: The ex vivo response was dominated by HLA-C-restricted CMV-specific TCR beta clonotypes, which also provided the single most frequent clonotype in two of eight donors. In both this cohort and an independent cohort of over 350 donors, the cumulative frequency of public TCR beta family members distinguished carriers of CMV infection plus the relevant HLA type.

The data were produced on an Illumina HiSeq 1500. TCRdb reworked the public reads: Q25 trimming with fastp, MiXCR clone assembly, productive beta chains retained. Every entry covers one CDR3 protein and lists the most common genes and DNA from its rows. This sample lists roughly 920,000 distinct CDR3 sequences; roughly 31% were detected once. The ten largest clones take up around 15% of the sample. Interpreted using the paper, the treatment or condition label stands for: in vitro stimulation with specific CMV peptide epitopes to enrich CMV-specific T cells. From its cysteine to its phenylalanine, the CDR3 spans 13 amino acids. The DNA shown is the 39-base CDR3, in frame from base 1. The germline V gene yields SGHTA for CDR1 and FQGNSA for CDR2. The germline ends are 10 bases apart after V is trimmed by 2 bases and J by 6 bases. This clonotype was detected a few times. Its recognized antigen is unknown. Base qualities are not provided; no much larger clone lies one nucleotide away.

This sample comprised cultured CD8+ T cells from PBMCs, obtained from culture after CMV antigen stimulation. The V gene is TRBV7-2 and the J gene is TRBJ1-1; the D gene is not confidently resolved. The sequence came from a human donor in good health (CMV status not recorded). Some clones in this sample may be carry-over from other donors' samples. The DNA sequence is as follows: TGTGCCAGCAGCTTATTTGGCTGGGCTGAAGCTTTCTTT. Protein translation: CASSLFGWAEAFF.